Sample share makes the clone carrying this TCR beta chain medium-sized. V shed 4 bases and J 6 bases; nucleotides not matched to a gene: 2. Germline CDR1 is SEHNR and CDR2 is FQNEAQ (reference sequence). The CDR3 has 14 residues. All of the isolated RNA was reverse transcribed, so expressed TCRB transcripts were sequenced. TCRdb keeps only in-frame clones here, not all; method: immunoSEQ multiplex PCR. The sample has approximately 150,000 clones, 9.7% seen once. The sample belongs to a study of beta chain features in type 1 diabetes. Specimen: central memory CD4+ T cells from blood. This clonotype was obtained from a woman between 35 and 50 years old in good health. The chain employs TRBV7-9 and TRBJ2-4, with TRBD2 identical over 11 bases. The CDR3: CASSYGTSGNIQYF. The CDR3 bases are TGTGCCAGCAGCTACGGGACTAGCGGAAACATTCAGTACTTC.